These 21 T cell receptor beta chains came from one sample sequenced in a study of blood T cell repertoires in COVID-19. Clones were read by immunoSEQ multiplex PCR, and TCRdb kept only the in-frame ones, dropping some. The table includes over 80,000 clones, 74% detected once. The sample taken for sequencing was peripheral blood. Source of these receptors: a man between 65 and 80 years old with COVID-19, enrolled during active disease.

This rearrangement joins TRBV11-3 to TRBJ2-2; 9 nucleotides agree with TRBD1. The CDR3 is 14 residues long. V was clipped by 6 bases and J by 5 bases; unmatched bases: 4. CDR1 SGHNT and CDR2 YENEEA come from the germline V gene. CDR3 in amino acids: CASRQGARTGELFF. Written as DNA, the CDR3 is TGTGCCAGCAGACAGGGGGCTCGGACCGGGGAGCTGTTTTTT.

This clone appeared once. The chain combines TRBV11-1 with TRBJ1-4; D is perhaps TRBD1 (6 bases). The CDR3 contains 15 residues. V shed 3 bases and J shed 5 bases, with 13 bases lying between them. The germline V gene has CDR1 SGHAT and CDR2 FQDESV (reference sequence). DNA of the CDR3: TGTGCCAGCAGCTTGCAGACAGGAGGAAATGAAAAACTGTTTTTT. This gives the protein CASSLQTGGNEKLFF.

This rearrangement joins TRBV3-1 (or the pseudogene TRBV3-2) to TRBJ2-2; 11 bases line up with TRBD1. V lost 2 bases and J lost 4; bases outside the gene matches: 3. The germline gives CDR1 LGHDT, CDR2 YNNKEL (reference sequence). This CDR3 has 16 residues. The CDR3 region is CASSQRTGGGTGELFF. In DNA form, the CDR3 reads TGTGCCAGCAGCCAACGGACAGGGGGCGGCACCGGGGAGCTGTTTTTT.

This clone was found a few times. The chain has TRBV24-1 and TRBJ2-7; D might be TRBD2 (5 bases). Per germline, CDR1 KGHDR and CDR2 SFDVKD. The V end was cut by 6 bases, the J end by 6 bases, with 17 bases between. There are 14 residues in the CDR3. CDR3 region: CATSPGNLVREQYF. The CDR3 DNA sequence: TGTGCCACCAGTCCGGGAAATCTAGTACGCGAGCAGTACTTC.

This clone showed up just a few times. The rearrangement uses TRBV6-5 and TRBJ1-6; D is undetermined. V was cut by 4 bases and J by 10 bases, with 11 bases left in between. The CDR3 has 13 residues. CDR1 and CDR2 from the germline V gene are MNHEY and SVGAGI. CDR3 nucleotides: TGTGCCAGCAGTTTCTCCCGGAGCTCACCCCTCCACTTT. This encodes CASSFSRSSPLHF.

This chain uses TRBV28 with TRBJ2-7; 7 bases fit TRBD2. Trimming took 6 bases from V and 4 from J; bases not matched to a gene: 12. The CDR3 length is 15 residues. The germline gives CDR1 MDHEN, CDR2 SYDVKM. CDR3 DNA: TGTGCCAGCAGACTCAGCGGGATTATTATGTACGAGCAGTACTTC. This sequence encodes CASRLSGIIMYEQYF.

In this sample, this clone turned up a few times. The chain couples TRBV19 to TRBJ2-2; the match to TRBD1 covers 7 bases. The J segment lost 5 bases and the V segment lost 7 bases, leaving 7 bases of the junction unmatched. CDR1 and CDR2 from the germline V gene are LNHDA and SQIVND (reference sequence). The CDR3 consists of 14 residues. CDR3 residues: CASIGKGATGELFF. CDR3 sequence (DNA): TGTGCCAGTATTGGGAAGGGGGCAACCGGGGAGCTGTTTTTT.

The chain uses TRBV7-2 and TRBJ1-2, with D tentatively TRBD1 (5 bases). This CDR3 is 13 amino acids long. V shed 6 bases and J shed 6 bases, with 14 bases lying between them. CDR1 is SGHTA, CDR2 FQGNSA, per germline. Here the CDR3 DNA reads TGTGCCAGCAGTCTCGCCAGGGTGGATGGCTACACCTTC. Amino acids: CASSLARVDGYTF.

In its sample, this clone was seen once. The V gene is TRBV4-1, the J gene TRBJ1-2, with TRBD1 identical over 8 bases. CDR3 length equals 16 residues. V shed 1 base and J 2 bases; nucleotides not matched to a gene: 6. In germline, CDR1 is MGHRA, CDR2 YSYEKL. CDR3: CASSQGVQGANYGYTF. CDR3 bases: TGCGCCAGCAGCCAAGGAGTTCAGGGGGCCAACTATGGCTACACCTTC.

V usage is TRBV27 and J usage is TRBJ1-1; 7 nucleotides agree with TRBD1. The CDR3 is made up of 15 amino acids. The germline V gene encodes CDR1 MNHEY and CDR2 SMNVEV (reference sequence). The J segment lost 1 base and the V segment lost 6 bases, leaving 8 bases of the junction unmatched. DNA for the CDR3: TGTGCCAGCAGGATCCGGACAGGCGGGAACACTGAAGCTTTCTTT. It is translated as CASRIRTGGNTEAFF.

The rearrangement uses TRBV15 and TRBJ1-3, with 9 bases lining up with TRBD1. This CDR3 comprises 16 residues. Trimming cost V 5 bases and J 0 bases; bases outside gene matches: 5. Per the germline V gene, CDR1 is LNHNV and CDR2 is YYDKDF (reference sequence). The chain's CDR3 is CATSGGQGSSGNTIYF. The CDR3 nucleotides read TGTGCCACCAGCGGGGGACAGGGAAGCTCTGGAAACACCATATATTTT.

This chain's CDR3 is CASSSQTGGLSTDTQYF. For the CDR3, the DNA is TGTGCCAGCAGCTCCCAGACAGGGGGACTTAGCACAGATACGCAGTATTTT. V gene TRBV7-9 combines with J gene TRBJ2-3; 9 positions match TRBD1. V lost 4 bases to trimming and J lost 0 bases; unmatched junction nucleotides: 8. The CDR3 covers 17 residues. In germline, CDR1 is SEHNR, CDR2 FQNEAQ (reference sequence).

The rearrangement uses TRBV27 and TRBJ1-4, with D maybe TRBD1 (6 bases). Germline values: CDR1 MNHEY, CDR2 SMNVEV (reference sequence). V gave up 6 bases and J gave up 10 bases, with 18 bases separating them. The CDR3 is made up of 14 amino acids. The CDR3 DNA is TGTGCCAGCAGGGTAGGGGGTTTACGGGGAAAACTGTTTTTT. Its protein product is CASRVGGLRGKLFF.

The gene calls are TRBV4-1 and TRBJ2-7, with 9 bases lining up with TRBD2. The CDR3 covers 14 residues. From germline, CDR1 is MGHRA and CDR2 YSYEKL. V gave up 4 bases and J gave up 7 bases; unmatched junction bases: 8. CDR3 protein: CASSRGLALGEQYF. CDR3 nucleotides: TGCGCCAGCAGCCGAGGACTAGCGCTGGGGGAGCAGTACTTC.

The rearrangement uses TRBV6-5 and TRBJ2-5; D uncertain. The germline gives CDR1 MNHEY, CDR2 SVGAGI. The CDR3 length is 15 residues. Trimming pared 6 bases from V and 2 bases from J, leaving 16 bases between. CDR3 DNA sequence: TGTGCCAGCAGCACGACTCCGGGTCCACAAGAGACCCAGTACTTC. It is translated as CASSTTPGPQETQYF.

This chain links TRBV28 with TRBJ2-5; 9 bases match TRBD1. The ends lost 3 bases at V and 5 bases at J; junction bases unmatched: 1. CDR1 is MDHEN, CDR2 SYDVKM, per germline. This CDR3 has 13 residues. CDR3 protein: CASSFDRGETQYF. The CDR3 DNA follows: TGTGCCAGCAGTTTCGACAGGGGGGAGACCCAGTACTTC. The variable domain in full, with the rest retrieved from reference TRBV28 and TRBJ2-5, is DVKVTQSSRYLVKRTGEKVFLECVQDMDHENMFWYRQDPGLGLRLIYFSYDVKMKEKGDIPEGYSVSREKKERFSLILESASTNQTSMYLCASSFDRGETQYFGPGTRLLVL.

The chain carries TRBV28 and TRBJ2-7, with a possible D match to TRBD2 (5 bases). Germline assignment: CDR1 MDHEN and CDR2 SYDVKM. The CDR3 has 14 amino acids. V lost 3 bases and J lost 3, with 12 bases in between. This CDR3 reads CASSLPGFIYEQYF. CDR3 in DNA: TGTGCCAGCAGTTTGCCGGGGTTCATCTACGAGCAGTACTTC.

The chain employs TRBV4-2 and TRBJ2-5, with D maybe TRBD2 (5 bases). V dropped 3 bases and J dropped 1 base, with 15 bases sitting between them. Germline loops: CDR1 LGHNA, CDR2 YNFKEQ. There are 16 residues in the CDR3. The CDR3 bases are TGTGCCAGCAGCCAGGGAGCAGGAGAAAGCCAAGAGACCCAGTACTTC. Encoded protein: CASSQGAGESQETQYF.

The rearrangement uses TRBV10-3 and TRBJ2-2, with D tentatively TRBD1 (6 bases). Trimming took off 2 bases at V and 3 bases at J, with 10 bases between the two ends. This CDR3 spans 15 amino acids. Germline CDR1 reads ENHRY; CDR2 reads SYGVKD. CDR3 in amino acids: CAISEVDRDTGELFF. Written as DNA, the CDR3 is TGTGCCATCAGTGAGGTGGACAGAGACACCGGGGAGCTGTTTTTT.

This clone was seen only once. This chain links TRBV2 with TRBJ2-1; TRBD2 matches 8 bases. V shed 7 bases, J shed 0 bases, and the junction held 8 bases outside the gene matches. The V gene's germline CDR1 is SNHLY and CDR2 FYNNEI. This CDR3 is 16 amino acids long. Here the CDR3 reads CASTQRGGSSYNEQFF. The DNA of the CDR3 is TGTGCCAGCACCCAACGGGGGGGGAGCTCCTACAATGAGCAGTTCTTC.

This clone was recorded once. This sequence joins TRBV7-2 and TRBJ1-1, with 10 nucleotides matching TRBD1. Germline loops: CDR1 SGHTA, CDR2 FQGNSA. The V and J ends lost 5 bases and 5 bases, in that order; junction bases with no gene match: 8. This CDR3 comprises 15 residues. The CDR3 loop reads CASSAQDRGRTEAFF. DNA for the CDR3: TGTGCCAGCAGCGCACAAGACAGGGGGCGGACTGAAGCTTTCTTT.